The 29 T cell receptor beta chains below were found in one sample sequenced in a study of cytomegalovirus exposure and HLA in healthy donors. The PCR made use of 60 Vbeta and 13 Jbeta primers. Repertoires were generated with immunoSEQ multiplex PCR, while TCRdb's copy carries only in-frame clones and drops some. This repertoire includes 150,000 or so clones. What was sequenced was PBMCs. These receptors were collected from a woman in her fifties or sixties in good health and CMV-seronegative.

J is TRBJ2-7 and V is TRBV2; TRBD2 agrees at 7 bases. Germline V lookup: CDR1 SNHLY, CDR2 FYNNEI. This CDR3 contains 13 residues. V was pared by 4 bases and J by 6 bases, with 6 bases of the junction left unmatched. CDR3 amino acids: CASSGEGRSEQYF. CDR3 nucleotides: TGTGCCAGCAGTGGGGAGGGCAGGAGCGAGCAGTACTTC.

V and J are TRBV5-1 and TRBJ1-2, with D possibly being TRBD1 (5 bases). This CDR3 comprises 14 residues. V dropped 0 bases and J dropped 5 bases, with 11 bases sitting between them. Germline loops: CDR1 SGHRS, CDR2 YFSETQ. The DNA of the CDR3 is TGCGCCAGCAGCTTGGTACCGGGGACTTATGGCTACACCTTC. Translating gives CASSLVPGTYGYTF.

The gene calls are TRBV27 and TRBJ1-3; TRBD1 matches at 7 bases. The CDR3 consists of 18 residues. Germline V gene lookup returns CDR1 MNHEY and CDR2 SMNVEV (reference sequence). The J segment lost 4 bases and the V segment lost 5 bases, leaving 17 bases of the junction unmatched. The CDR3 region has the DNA TGTGCCAGCAGTAGCGTTGAGGGGGCGGATTGGAAAGGAAACACCATATATTTT. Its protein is CASSSVEGADWKGNTIYF.

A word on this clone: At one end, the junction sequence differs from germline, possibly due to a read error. The CDR3 region is CSVRQGTYAQYF. The CDR3, as DNA: TGCAGCGTTCGACAGGGAACCTACGCGCAGTACTTC. J is TRBJ2-7 and V is TRBV29-1; 7 positions agree with TRBD1. CDR3 length equals 12 residues. Germline V gives CDR1 SQVTM, CDR2 ANQGSEA.

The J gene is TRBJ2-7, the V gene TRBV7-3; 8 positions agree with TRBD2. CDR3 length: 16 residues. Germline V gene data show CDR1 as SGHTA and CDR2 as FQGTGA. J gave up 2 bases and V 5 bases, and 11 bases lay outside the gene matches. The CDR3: CASSPGGVAGTYEQYF. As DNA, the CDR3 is TGTGCCAGCAGCCCGGGGGGAGTAGCGGGGACCTACGAGCAGTACTTC.

The CDR3 sequence: CASSSGLAGGQETQYF. The CDR3 DNA reads as TGTGCCAGCAGCTCGGGACTAGCGGGAGGGCAAGAGACCCAGTACTTC. The rearrangement uses TRBV5-6 and TRBJ2-5; 16 nucleotides match TRBD2. CDR1 is SGHDT and CDR2 is YYEEEE in the germline V gene. Germline trimming cut 3 bases from V and 2 bases from J; bases unmatched to any gene: 1. The CDR3 is made up of 16 amino acids.

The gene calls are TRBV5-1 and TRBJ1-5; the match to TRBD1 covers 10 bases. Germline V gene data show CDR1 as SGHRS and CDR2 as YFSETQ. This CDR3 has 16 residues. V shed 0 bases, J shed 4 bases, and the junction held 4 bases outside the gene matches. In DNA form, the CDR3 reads TGCGCCAGCAGCTTGGGGGACAGGGGCGGTAATCAGCCCCAGCATTTT. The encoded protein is CASSLGDRGGNQPQHF.

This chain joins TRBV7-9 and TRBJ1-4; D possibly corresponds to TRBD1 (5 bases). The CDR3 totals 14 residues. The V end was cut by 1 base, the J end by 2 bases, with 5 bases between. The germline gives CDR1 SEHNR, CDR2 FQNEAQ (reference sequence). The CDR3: CASSLGQTNEKLFF. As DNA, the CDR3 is TGTGCCAGCAGCTTAGGACAGACTAATGAAAAACTGTTTTTT.

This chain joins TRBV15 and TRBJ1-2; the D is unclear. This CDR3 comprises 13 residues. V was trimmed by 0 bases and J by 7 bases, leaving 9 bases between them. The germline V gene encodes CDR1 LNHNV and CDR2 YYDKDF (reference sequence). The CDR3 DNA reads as TGTGCCACCAGCAGAGACGGGATAATTGGCTACACCTTC. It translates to CATSRDGIIGYTF. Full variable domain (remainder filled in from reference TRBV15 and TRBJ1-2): DAMVIQNPRYQVTQFGKPVTLSCSQTLNHNVMYWYQQKSSQAPKLLFHYYDKDFNNEADTPDNFQSRRPNTSFCFLDIRSPGLGDTAMYLCATSRDGIIGYTFGSGTRLTVV.

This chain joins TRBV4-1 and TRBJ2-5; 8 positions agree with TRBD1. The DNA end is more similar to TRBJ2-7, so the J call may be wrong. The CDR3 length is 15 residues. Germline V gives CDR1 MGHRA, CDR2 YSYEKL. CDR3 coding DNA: TGCGCCAGCAGCCACGGACAGGGAAGGACCTACGAGCAGTACTTC. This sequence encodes CASSHGQGRTYEQYF.

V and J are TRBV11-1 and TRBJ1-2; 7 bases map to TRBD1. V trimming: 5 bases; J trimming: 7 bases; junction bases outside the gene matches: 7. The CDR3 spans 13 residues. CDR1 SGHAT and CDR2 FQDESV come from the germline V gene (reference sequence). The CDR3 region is CASSGDRLFGYTF. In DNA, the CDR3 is TGTGCCAGCAGCGGGGACAGATTGTTTGGCTACACCTTC. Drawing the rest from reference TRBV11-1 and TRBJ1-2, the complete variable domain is EAEVAQSPRYKITEKSQAVAFWCDPISGHATLYWYRQILGQGPELLVQFQDESVVDDSQLPKDRFSAERLKGVDSTLKIQPAELGDSAMYLCASSGDRLFGYTFGSGTRLTVV.

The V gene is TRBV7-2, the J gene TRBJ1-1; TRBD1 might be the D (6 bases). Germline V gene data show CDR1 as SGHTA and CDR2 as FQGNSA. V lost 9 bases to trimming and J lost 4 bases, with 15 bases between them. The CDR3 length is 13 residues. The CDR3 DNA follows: TGTGCCAGTCGGTTACAGGGTTCCACTGAAGCTTTCTTT. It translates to CASRLQGSTEAFF.

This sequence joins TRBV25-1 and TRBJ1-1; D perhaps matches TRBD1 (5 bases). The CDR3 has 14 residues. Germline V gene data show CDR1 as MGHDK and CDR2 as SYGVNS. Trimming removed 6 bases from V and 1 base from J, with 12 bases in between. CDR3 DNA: TGTGCCAGCAGGAGGGAGGGACGGAACACTGAAGCTTTCTTT. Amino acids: CASRREGRNTEAFF.

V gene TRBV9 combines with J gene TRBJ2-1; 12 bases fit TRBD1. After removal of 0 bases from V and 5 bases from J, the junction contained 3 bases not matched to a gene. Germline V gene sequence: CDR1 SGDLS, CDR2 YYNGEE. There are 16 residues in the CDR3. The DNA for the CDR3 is TGTGCCAGCAGCGTAGTGGGGACAGGGGGCCACAATGAGCAGTTCTTC. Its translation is CASSVVGTGGHNEQFF. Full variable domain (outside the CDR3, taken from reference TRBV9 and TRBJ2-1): DSGVTQTPKHLITATGQRVTLRCSPRSGDLSVYWYQQSLDQGLQFLIQYYNGEERAKGNILERFSAQQFPDLHSELNLSSLELGDSALYFCASSVVGTGGHNEQFFGPGTRLTVL.

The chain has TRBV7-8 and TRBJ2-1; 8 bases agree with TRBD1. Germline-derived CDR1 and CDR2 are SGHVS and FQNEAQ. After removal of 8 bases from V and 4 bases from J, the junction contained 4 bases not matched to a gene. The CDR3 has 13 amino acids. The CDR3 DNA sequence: TGTGCCAGCCTGACAGGGGAGTACAATGAGCAGTTCTTC. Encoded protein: CASLTGEYNEQFF.

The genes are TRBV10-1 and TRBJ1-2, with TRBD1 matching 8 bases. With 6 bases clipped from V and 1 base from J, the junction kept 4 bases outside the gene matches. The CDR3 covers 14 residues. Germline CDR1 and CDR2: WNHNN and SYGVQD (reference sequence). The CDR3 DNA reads TGCGCCAGCAGAGGGACAGGCGGTAACTATGGCTACACCTTC. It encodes CASRGTGGNYGYTF.

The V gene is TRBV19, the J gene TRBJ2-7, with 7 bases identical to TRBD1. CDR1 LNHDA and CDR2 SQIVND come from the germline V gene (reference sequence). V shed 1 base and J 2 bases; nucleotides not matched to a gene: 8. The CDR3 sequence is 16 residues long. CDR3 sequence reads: CASSIGQGTFTYEQYF. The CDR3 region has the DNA TGTGCCAGTAGTATAGGACAGGGAACTTTTACCTACGAGCAGTACTTC.

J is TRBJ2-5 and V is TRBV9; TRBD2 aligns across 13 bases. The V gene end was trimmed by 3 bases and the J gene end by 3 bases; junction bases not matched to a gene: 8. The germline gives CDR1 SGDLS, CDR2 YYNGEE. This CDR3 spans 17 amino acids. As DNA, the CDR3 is TGTGCCAGCAGCGCCGACACTAGCGGGAGGGCCAAAGAGACCCAGTACTTC. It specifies CASSADTSGRAKETQYF. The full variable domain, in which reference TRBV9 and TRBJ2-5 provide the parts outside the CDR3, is DSGVTQTPKHLITATGQRVTLRCSPRSGDLSVYWYQQSLDQGLQFLIQYYNGEERAKGNILERFSAQQFPDLHSELNLSSLELGDSALYFCASSADTSGRAKETQYFGPGTRLLVL.

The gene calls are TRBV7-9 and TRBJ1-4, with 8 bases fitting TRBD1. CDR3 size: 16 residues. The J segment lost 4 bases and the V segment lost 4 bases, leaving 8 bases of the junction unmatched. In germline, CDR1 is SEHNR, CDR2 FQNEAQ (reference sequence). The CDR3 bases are TGTGCCAGCAGCTATGACAGGGGTCGGGATAATGAAAAACTGTTTTTT. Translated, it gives CASSYDRGRDNEKLFF.

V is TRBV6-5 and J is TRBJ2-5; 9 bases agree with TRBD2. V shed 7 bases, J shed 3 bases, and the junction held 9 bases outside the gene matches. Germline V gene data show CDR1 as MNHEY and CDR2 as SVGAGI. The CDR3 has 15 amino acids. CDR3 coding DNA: TGTGCCAGCACCCATCTAGCGGGGCCAAAAGAGACCCAGTACTTC. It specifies CASTHLAGPKETQYF.

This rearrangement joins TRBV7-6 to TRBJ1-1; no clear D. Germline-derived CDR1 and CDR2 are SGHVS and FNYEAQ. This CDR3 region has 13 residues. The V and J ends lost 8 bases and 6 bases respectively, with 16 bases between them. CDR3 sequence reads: CASSVSGWAEAFF. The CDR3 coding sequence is TGTGCCAGCTCCGTGTCGGGATGGGCTGAAGCTTTCTTT.

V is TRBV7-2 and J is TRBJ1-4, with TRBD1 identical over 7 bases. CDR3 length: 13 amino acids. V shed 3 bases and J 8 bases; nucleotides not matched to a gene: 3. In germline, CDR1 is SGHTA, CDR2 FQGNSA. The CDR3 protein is CASSFTGEEKLFF. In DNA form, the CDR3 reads TGTGCCAGCAGCTTCACAGGGGAAGAAAAACTGTTTTTT. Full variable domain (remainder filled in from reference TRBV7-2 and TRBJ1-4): GAGVSQSPSNKVTEKGKDVELRCDPISGHTALYWYRQSLGQGLEFLIYFQGNSAPDKSGLPSDRFSAERTGGSVSTLTIQRTQQEDSAVYLCASSFTGEEKLFFGSGTQLSVL.

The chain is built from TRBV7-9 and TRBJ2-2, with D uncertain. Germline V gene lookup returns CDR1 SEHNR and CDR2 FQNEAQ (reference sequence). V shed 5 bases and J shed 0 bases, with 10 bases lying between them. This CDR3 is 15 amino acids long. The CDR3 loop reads CASSPTSTNTGELFF. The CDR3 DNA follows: TGTGCCAGCAGCCCGACTTCCACGAACACCGGGGAGCTGTTTTTT.

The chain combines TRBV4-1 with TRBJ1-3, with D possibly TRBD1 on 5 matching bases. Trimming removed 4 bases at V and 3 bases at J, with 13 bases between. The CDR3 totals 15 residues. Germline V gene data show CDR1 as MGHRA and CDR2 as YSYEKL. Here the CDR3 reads CASSPGGLGGNTIYF. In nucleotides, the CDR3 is TGCGCCAGCAGCCCCGGGGGATTAGGTGGAAACACCATATATTTT.

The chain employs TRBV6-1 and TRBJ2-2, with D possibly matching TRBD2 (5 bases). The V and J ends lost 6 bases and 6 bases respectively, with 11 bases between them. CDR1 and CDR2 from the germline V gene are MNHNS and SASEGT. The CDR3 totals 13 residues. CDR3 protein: CASRGSEAGELFF. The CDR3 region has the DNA TGTGCCAGCAGAGGTAGCGAGGCCGGGGAGCTGTTTTTT.

CDR3 residues: CASSARGGRNEAFF. The CDR3 nucleotides are TGTGCCAGTAGTGCCCGCGGGGGGCGGAATGAAGCTTTCTTT. The chain carries TRBV19 and TRBJ1-1; a possible D gene is TRBD1 (6 bases). Germline V gene lookup returns CDR1 LNHDA and CDR2 SQIVND (reference sequence). This CDR3 spans 14 amino acids. V lost 5 bases and J 7 bases, leaving 17 bases between the germline ends.

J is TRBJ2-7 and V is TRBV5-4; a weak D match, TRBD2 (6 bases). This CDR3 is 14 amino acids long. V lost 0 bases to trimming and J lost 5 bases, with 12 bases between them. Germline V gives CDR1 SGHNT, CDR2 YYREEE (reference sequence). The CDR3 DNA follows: TGTGCCAGCAGCTTGGGACGGGAGAGGAACGAGCAGTACTTC. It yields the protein CASSLGRERNEQYF.

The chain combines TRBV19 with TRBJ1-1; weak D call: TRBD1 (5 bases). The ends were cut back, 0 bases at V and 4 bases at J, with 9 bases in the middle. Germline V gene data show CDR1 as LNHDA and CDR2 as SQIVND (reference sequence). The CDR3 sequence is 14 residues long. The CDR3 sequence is CASSIDRGSTEAFF. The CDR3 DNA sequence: TGTGCCAGTAGTATAGATCGGGGGAGCACTGAAGCTTTCTTT.

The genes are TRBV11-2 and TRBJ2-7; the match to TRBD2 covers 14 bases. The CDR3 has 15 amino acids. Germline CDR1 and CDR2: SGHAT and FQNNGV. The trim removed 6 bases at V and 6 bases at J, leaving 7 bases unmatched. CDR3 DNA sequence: TGTGCCAGCAGTCAAGCCGGGACTAGCGGGGGCGAGCAGTACTTC. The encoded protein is CASSQAGTSGGEQYF.